This entry describes one T cell receptor beta chain. Clones were sequenced by immunoSEQ multiplex PCR, and TCRdb holds only the in-frame ones, with some missing. The data contain a few hundred thousand clones, roughly 92% of them singletons. This entry comes from a study of blood T cell repertoires in COVID-19. Looking at the study overall: Samples taken during acute and convalescent COVID-19 were collected in the United States, Italy and Spain.

The TCR sequence derives from a woman between 35 and 50 years old who had been exposed to COVID-19. Sequenced input: PBMCs or T cells enriched from blood (not recorded which).

The CDR3 sequence: CASSPTGATNEKLFF. CDR3 coding DNA: TGTGCCAGCAGCCCTACAGGGGCAACTAATGAAAAACTGTTTTTT. The V gene is TRBV7-3, the J gene TRBJ1-4; the match to TRBD1 covers 7 bases. Germline V gene lookup returns CDR1 SGHTA and CDR2 FQGTGA. V lost 5 bases and J lost 0; bases outside the gene matches: 3. This CDR3 comprises 15 residues.